This TCR beta chain was found in a study of blood T cell repertoires in COVID-19. Overall study context: The origin of the acute and convalescent COVID-19 samples was the United States, Italy and Spain. The analysed material was cDNA or gDNA that came from T cells, B-cell-depleted T cells, or PBMCs.

The Seattle site enrolled patients during active infection and followed them longitudinally. Source study methods: Amplifying reference gene primers gave estimates of nucleated cell counts. TCRdb keeps only in-frame clones here, not all; method: immunoSEQ multiplex PCR. The V and J calls and the clone size are those of that table, but D and trimming were determined from the DNA. The table records approximately 290,000 clones, about 85% of them present only once. CDR1 is SGHTA, CDR2 FQGNSA, per germline. Trimming removed 3 bases from V and 8 bases from J; junction bases left unmatched: 2. The CDR3 sequence is 14 residues long.

Sequenced input: peripheral blood. The sequence was collected from a human donor with COVID-19, enrolled during active disease. The donor label of this sample is uncertain. The chain carries TRBV7-2 and TRBJ2-4; 12 bases fit TRBD2. The CDR3 DNA follows: TGTGCCAGCAGCTTGACTAGCGGGAGTTACATTCAGTACTTC. Translation gives CASSLTSGSYIQYF.